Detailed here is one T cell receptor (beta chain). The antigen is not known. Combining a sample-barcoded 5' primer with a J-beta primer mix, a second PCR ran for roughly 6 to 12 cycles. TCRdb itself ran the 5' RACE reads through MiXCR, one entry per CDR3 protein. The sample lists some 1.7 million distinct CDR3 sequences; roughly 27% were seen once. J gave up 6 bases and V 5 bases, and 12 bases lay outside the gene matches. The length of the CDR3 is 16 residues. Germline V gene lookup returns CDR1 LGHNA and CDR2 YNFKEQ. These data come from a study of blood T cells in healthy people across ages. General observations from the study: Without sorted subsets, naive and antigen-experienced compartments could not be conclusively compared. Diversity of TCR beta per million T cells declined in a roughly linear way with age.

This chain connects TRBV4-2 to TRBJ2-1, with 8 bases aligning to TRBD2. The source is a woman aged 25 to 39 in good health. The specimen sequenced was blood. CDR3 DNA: TGTGCCAGCAGCTGGGGACTAGTGGGGGGGTCCAATGAGCAGTTCTTC. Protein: CASSWGLVGGSNEQFF.